These 2 T cell receptor beta chains were all obtained from the same sample, sequenced in a study of blood T cell repertoires in COVID-19. Sequencing used immunoSEQ multiplex PCR; TCRdb keeps in-frame clones, though not all of them. The table shows around 170,000 clones, with about 88% occurring only once. Input material: peripheral blood. The receptors were sampled from a man aged 30 to 45 with active or convalescent COVID-19.

The V call is TRBV18, the J call TRBJ1-1; the match to TRBD1 covers 7 bases. J lost 0 bases, V lost 1 base, and 5 bases had no gene match. This CDR3 is built from 16 residues. CDR1 is KGHSH and CDR2 is LQKENI in the germline V gene. The CDR3 spells CASSPRGQSMNTEAFF. CDR3 DNA: TGTGCCAGCTCACCACGGGGACAGTCGATGAACACTGAAGCTTTCTTT.

The rearrangement links TRBV5-6 to TRBJ1-4; weak D call: TRBD1 (5 bases). From germline, CDR1 is SGHDT and CDR2 YYEEEE. The V gene lost 4 bases and the J gene lost 4 bases, with 14 bases spanning the gap. The CDR3 is made up of 15 amino acids. The CDR3 DNA is TGTGCCAGCAGCGGGGCGGCAGATCTTAATGAAAAACTGTTTTTT. Its translation is CASSGAADLNEKLFF.